One and the same sample provided the 3 T cell receptor beta chains below, sequenced in a study of T cell changes during pregnancy in multiple sclerosis. Profiled with immunoSEQ multiplex PCR; TCRdb holds only in-frame clones, not every one. The sample holds some 90,000 clones, around 92% seen once. The sample in question was peripheral blood, obtained after pregnancy. The receptors here all came from a female donor in good health, enrolled as a control in a pregnancy study.

J is TRBJ2-5 and V is TRBV9; D may be TRBD1 (6 bases). CDR3 length equals 16 residues. V lost 0 bases and J lost 5, with 17 bases in between. Germline V CDR1 and CDR2: SGDLS, YYNGEE. CDR3 sequence: CASSVDPGGNEETQYF. The DNA of the CDR3 is TGTGCCAGCAGCGTAGATCCTGGGGGCAACGAGGAGACCCAGTACTTC.

The chain links TRBV5-1 to TRBJ1-6; D gene ambiguous. Trimming removed 0 bases from V and 0 bases from J, with 13 bases in between. Germline CDR1 and CDR2: SGHRS and YFSETQ. The CDR3 length is 18 residues. The CDR3 DNA follows: TGCGCCAGCAGCTTGGCAATAAAGTCGGGCTCCTATAATTCACCCCTCCACTTT. Encoded protein: CASSLAIKSGSYNSPLHF.

The chain uses TRBV5-4 and TRBJ1-5; TRBD1 is a possible D gene (5 bases). Between the trimmed V and J ends, which lost 0 bases and 9 bases, there was a span of 16 bases. The CDR3 loop spans 15 amino acids. In germline, CDR1 is SGHNT, CDR2 YYREEE (reference sequence). This CDR3 reads CASSLDLGVGGPQHF. DNA for the CDR3: TGTGCCAGCAGCTTGGATCTAGGGGTCGGTGGGCCCCAGCATTTT.